These T cell receptor beta chains were read from a single sample in a study of T cells in Graves' hyperthyroidism and ophthalmopathy. TCRdb re-called the multiplex PCR reads through MiXCR, storing one row per CDR3 protein. The sample lists some 340,000 distinct CDR3 sequences, around 13% seen once, with 30% to 35% in the top ten. Material for sequencing was blood. The receptors derive from a woman in her forties with Graves' ophthalmopathy. Each CDR3 is given with its conserved first and last residue.

>TRBJ1-5|TRBV6-6
CASSYRNYNQPQHF
>TRBJ2-2|TRBV3-1
CASSQVAGQDYTGELFF
>TRBJ1-1|TRBV11-2
CASSLVQAVNTEAFF
>TRBJ2-7|TRBV2
CASSGAKAATYEQYF
>TRBJ1-5|TRBV7-9
CASSRGGPQHF
>TRBJ2-2|TRBV27
CASSLYQRGGLRTGELFF
>TRBJ1-5|TRBV20-1
CSALSDRAPKTQHF
>TRBJ1-3|TRBV2
CASSRQGASGNTIYF
>TRBJ2-1|TRBV6-1
CASSPTRTGGLVDEQFF
>TRBJ2-1|TRBV20-1
CSPLRRSGGNEQFF
>TRBJ2-1|TRBV11-2
CASSTSTGYNEQFF
>TRBJ2-5|TRBV7-8
CASSFGQETQYF
>TRBJ2-1|TRBV13
CASSLETSGINEQFF
>TRBJ1-2|TRBV12-3/TRBV12-4
CASSLGQGGTNYGYTF
>TRBJ2-5|TRBV6-9
CASSPLGEETQYF
>TRBJ1-1|TRBV7-7
CASSITANTEAFF
>TRBJ2-3|TRBV18
CASSLTAGQFTDTQYF
>TRBJ1-3|TRBV9
CASSGLGGGGLVSNTIYF
>TRBJ1-6|TRBV2
CASSELRGSFSPLHF
>TRBJ1-5|TRBV15
CATSTDTGDQPQHF
>TRBJ1-6|TRBV28
CAGFQGTGSPLHF
>TRBJ2-1|TRBV20-1
CSARTAGTGSYNEQFF
>TRBJ2-7|TRBV6-2/TRBV6-3
CASSPRTDTYEQYF
>TRBJ2-1|TRBV25-1
CASSEDRGPYNEQFF
>TRBJ2-1|TRBV30
CAWSVTLINEQFF
>TRBJ1-5|TRBV12-3/TRBV12-4
CASTASRQGDQPQHF
>TRBJ2-1|TRBV2
CASSEALFRELSSGEQFF
>TRBJ2-7|TRBV10-3
CAISDGTGIEQYF
>TRBJ2-7|TRBV4-1
CASSQDRYYEQYF
>TRBJ2-5|TRBV11-3
CASSSLGGGLAGGPAETQYF
>TRBJ2-5|TRBV27
CASSSRTGGRETQYF
>TRBJ1-1|TRBV30
CASETLRSTEAFF
>TRBJ2-3|TRBV11-3
CASSLVSTTDTQYF
>TRBJ1-4|TRBV6-1
CASSQTNEKLFF
>TRBJ2-1|TRBV20-1
CSAPPSTGGSYNEQFF
>TRBJ1-6|TRBV20-1
CSAKRTANSPLHF
>TRBJ2-7|TRBV28
CASSLGTVQYF
>TRBJ1-2|TRBV10-3
CAISAGQDYGYTF
>TRBJ1-2|TRBV2
CASGTIKNYGYTF
>TRBJ2-7|TRBV2
CASSLTPGQFHEQYF
>TRBJ1-1|TRBV20-1
CSAMGGFGTEAFF
>TRBJ1-5|TRBV5-8
CASRLTGGWQPQHF
>TRBJ2-7|TRBV20-1
CSARGGSPYEQYF
>TRBJ1-1|TRBV12-3/TRBV12-4
CASSYRQGRTEAFF
>TRBJ1-3|TRBV7-2
CASSNRDRNTIYF
>TRBJ2-3|TRBV6-1
CASSLTGAGTQYF
>TRBJ2-3|TRBV19
CASSVGGGGGDTQYF
>TRBJ1-5|TRBV10-3
CASRRTDNQPQHF
>TRBJ2-1|TRBV7-9
CASSLEGFSEQFF
>TRBJ2-7|TRBV3-1
CASSQEWTSGNEQYF
>TRBJ1-5|TRBV24-1
CATTGTGGNNQPQHF
>TRBJ2-2|TRBV2
CASRGQMNTGELFF
>TRBJ1-6|TRBV12-3/TRBV12-4
CASSLGSYNSPLHF
>TRBJ2-5|TRBV20-1
CSARTSGEETQYF